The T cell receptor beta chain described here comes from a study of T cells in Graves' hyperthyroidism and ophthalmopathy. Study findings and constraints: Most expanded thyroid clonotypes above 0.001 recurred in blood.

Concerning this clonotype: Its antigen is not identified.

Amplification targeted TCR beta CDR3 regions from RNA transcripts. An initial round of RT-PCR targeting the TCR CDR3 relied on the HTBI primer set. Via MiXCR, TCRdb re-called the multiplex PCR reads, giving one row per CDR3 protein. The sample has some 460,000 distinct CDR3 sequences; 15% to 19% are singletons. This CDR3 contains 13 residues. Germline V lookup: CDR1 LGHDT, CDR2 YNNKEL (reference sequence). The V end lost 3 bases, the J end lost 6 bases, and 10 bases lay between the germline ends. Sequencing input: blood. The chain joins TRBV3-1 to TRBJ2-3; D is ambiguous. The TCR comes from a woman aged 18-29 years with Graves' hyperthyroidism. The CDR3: CASSHSQRDTQYF. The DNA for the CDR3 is TGTGCCAGCAGCCACAGCCAGAGGGATACGCAGTATTTT.